This T cell receptor beta chain stems from a study of T cell responses to AZD1222 COVID-19 vaccine. About the study: Second-dose groups at about 4 or about 12 weeks were pooled.

A word on this clone: Its target is unknown.

Produced via immunoSEQ multiplex PCR; TCRdb's table is partial and in-frame only. The sample yields more than 95,000 clones, 90% seen once. V lost 1 base and J lost 0, with 4 bases in between. The germline V gene encodes CDR1 SGHTA and CDR2 FQGNSA. The CDR3 loop spans 14 amino acids. Regarding the study as a whole: Donor demographics were predominantly white British with a female majority; clonal diversity may be underestimated. Baseline seropositivity characterized only six or seven AZD1222 recipients.

The chain employs TRBV7-2 and TRBJ1-3, with no clear D. This TCR was recovered from an adult in good health. This specimen was peripheral blood, taken on day 0 of AZD1222 vaccination. The CDR3 sequence is CASSLGFSGNTIYF. The CDR3 nucleotides read TGTGCCAGCAGCTTAGGGTTCTCTGGAAACACCATATATTTT.